The TCR beta chain under discussion was sequenced for a study of blood T cell repertoires in COVID-19. Looking at the study overall: Some COVID-19 samples were acute and others convalescent; all came from the United States, Italy and Spain. Sources were T cells, B-cell-depleted T cells, or PBMCs; the material itself was cDNA or gDNA.

Trimming pared 0 bases from V and 0 bases from J, leaving 7 bases between. The CDR3 spans 15 residues. Germline V gene data show CDR1 as SGHRS and CDR2 as YFSETQ. Clinical histories supplied by participants themselves formed the basis of cohort assignment. Original methodology: Amplification from reference gene primers served as the basis for estimated nucleated cell counts. Sequencing used immunoSEQ multiplex PCR; TCRdb keeps in-frame clones, though not all of them. V, J and clone size were drawn from that table, and D and trimming were deduced from the DNA. The table records 200,000 to 250,000 clones, roughly nine tenths of them present only once.

The receptor was derived from a woman aged 45-65 years in a cohort exposed to, infected with or recovered from COVID-19 (not recorded which). This chain joins TRBV5-1 and TRBJ1-3; D is unresolved. Sequenced input: PBMCs or T cells enriched from blood (not recorded which). CDR3 amino acids: CASSLELNSGNTIYF. The CDR3 DNA is TGCGCCAGCAGCTTGGAACTTAACTCTGGAAACACCATATATTTT.